One and the same sample provided the 13 T cell receptor beta chains below, sequenced in a study of blood T cell repertoires in COVID-19. Profiled with immunoSEQ multiplex PCR; TCRdb holds only in-frame clones, not every one. Of some 97,000 clones detected, approximately 89% appear once; the ten largest clones hold about 2.2%. The sample comprised peripheral blood. These receptor sequences come from a man aged 50 to 60 with active COVID-19.

V is TRBV29-1 and J is TRBJ2-1; 11 bases line up with TRBD1. This CDR3 region has 15 residues. The V segment lost 4 bases and the J segment 7 bases; nucleotides outside the gene matches: 9. Germline V gene lookup returns CDR1 SQVTM and CDR2 ANQGSEA. The CDR3, as DNA: TGCAGCGTTGGGGGAGGACAGGGGGCGATGAATGAGCAGTTCTTC. This sequence encodes CSVGGGQGAMNEQFF.

This sequence joins TRBV12-5 and TRBJ2-4; 9 bases align to TRBD1. The V gene end was trimmed by 0 bases and the J gene end by 6 bases; junction bases not matched to a gene: 3. Germline V lookup: CDR1 LGHNT, CDR2 FRNRAP. This CDR3 is 15 amino acids long. The DNA of the CDR3 is TGTGCTAGTGGTTTGGTACGGGACAGGGTAAACATTCAGTACTTC. This encodes CASGLVRDRVNIQYF.

The V and J genes are TRBV24-1 and TRBJ1-1; TRBD1 matches at 9 bases. Germline V gene lookup returns CDR1 KGHDR and CDR2 SFDVKD. This CDR3 is 14 amino acids long. Trimming cost V 7 bases and J 4 bases; bases outside gene matches: 6. CDR3 nucleotide sequence: TGTGCCACCAGAACCGGGACAGGGTCCACTGAAGCTTTCTTT. The encoded protein is CATRTGTGSTEAFF.

The rearrangement joins TRBV28 to TRBJ1-4, with 7 bases lining up with TRBD1. V dropped 4 bases and J dropped 0; count of bases not matched to a gene: 2. Germline V gene data show CDR1 as MDHEN and CDR2 as SYDVKM. This CDR3 comprises 15 residues. The CDR3 region has the DNA TGTGCCAGCAGTTCAGGGGGAGCAACTAATGAAAAACTGTTTTTT. Protein: CASSSGGATNEKLFF.

This rearrangement joins TRBV12-3 or TRBV12-4 to TRBJ1-3, with a tentative D call TRBD1 (6 bases). This CDR3 is built from 13 residues. V lost 3 bases and J lost 7, with 10 bases in between. The DNA for the CDR3 is TGTGCCAGCAGTTTGCAGGGGCTTAACACCATATATTTT. Protein: CASSLQGLNTIYF.

The chain links TRBV5-6 to TRBJ2-6, with D perhaps TRBD2 (6 bases). The CDR3 totals 17 residues. With 2 bases removed from V and 0 bases from J, the gap between germline ends came to 12 bases. Germline lookup yields CDR1 SGHDT and CDR2 YYEEEE. CDR3 residues: CASSFRDSNSGANVLTF. The CDR3 nucleotides read TGTGCCAGCAGCTTCCGGGACTCTAACTCTGGGGCCAACGTCCTGACTTTC.

The chain uses TRBV14 and TRBJ1-1, with a tentative D call TRBD1 (6 bases). Trimming shortened V by 1 base and J by 7 bases, and 13 bases separated the two germline ends. The CDR3 extends over 14 amino acids. The germline gives CDR1 SGHDN, CDR2 FVKESK. CDR3 nucleotides: TGTGCCAGCAGCCAAGGCAGGGGAGTATATGAAGCTTTCTTT. Residues: CASSQGRGVYEAFF.

The chain has TRBV27 and TRBJ2-3; 7 bases match TRBD2. Trimming at V came to 4 bases and at J to 1 base, leaving 5 bases not matched to a gene. Germline loops: CDR1 MNHEY, CDR2 SMNVEV (reference sequence). The CDR3 loop spans 15 amino acids. In DNA, the CDR3 is TGTGCCAGCAGTTCTCGCCGGGAGGGCACAGATACGCAGTATTTT. This sequence encodes CASSSRREGTDTQYF.

This chain joins TRBV9 and TRBJ2-1; 7 nucleotides line up with TRBD2. CDR3 size: 15 residues. Trimming at V came to 3 bases and at J to 4 bases, leaving 7 bases not matched to a gene. CDR1 and CDR2 from the germline V gene are SGDLS and YYNGEE. CDR3 coding DNA: TGTGCCAGCAGCGGGACCGGGACTATGTACAATGAGCAGTTCTTC. Amino acids: CASSGTGTMYNEQFF. Looking up the rest from reference TRBV9 and TRBJ2-1 gives the full variable domain: DSGVTQTPKHLITATGQRVTLRCSPRSGDLSVYWYQQSLDQGLQFLIQYYNGEERAKGNILERFSAQQFPDLHSELNLSSLELGDSALYFCASSGTGTMYNEQFFGPGTRLTVL.

The J gene is TRBJ2-1, the V gene TRBV7-6, with D uncertain. Per the germline V gene, CDR1 is SGHVS and CDR2 is FNYEAQ. The CDR3 runs 13 residues. Trimming pared 3 bases from V and 1 base from J, leaving 4 bases between. The CDR3 protein is CASSFQSYNEQFF. In DNA, the CDR3 is TGTGCCAGCAGCTTTCAGTCCTACAATGAGCAGTTCTTC.

The chain is built from TRBV7-2 and TRBJ1-3; 7 bases map to TRBD1. Looked up from germline, CDR1 is SGHTA and CDR2 is FQGNSA. Trimming took 5 bases from V and 1 from J; bases not matched to a gene: 2. The CDR3 is 14 residues long. The CDR3 reads CASSRTGSGNTIYF. The CDR3 coding sequence is TGTGCCAGCAGCCGGACAGGTTCTGGAAACACCATATATTTT.

This rearrangement joins TRBV2 to TRBJ1-6; tentatively, D is TRBD1 (6 bases). V was shortened by 1 base and J by 9 bases, with 10 bases between the two germline ends. CDR3 size: 14 residues. Per the germline V gene, CDR1 is SNHLY and CDR2 is FYNNEI. CDR3 loop: CASSEVGGGSPLHF. The CDR3 DNA sequence: TGTGCCAGCAGTGAAGTTGGGGGCGGTTCACCCCTCCACTTT.

The chain employs TRBV6-5 and TRBJ1-5; 9 bases align to TRBD1. The germline V gene has CDR1 MNHEY and CDR2 SVGAGI. After removal of 6 bases from V and 4 bases from J, the junction contained 7 bases not matched to a gene. The CDR3 is made up of 15 amino acids. CDR3 loop: CASRQGASINQPQHF. The DNA for the CDR3 is TGTGCCAGCAGACAGGGGGCGTCTATAAATCAGCCCCAGCATTTT.